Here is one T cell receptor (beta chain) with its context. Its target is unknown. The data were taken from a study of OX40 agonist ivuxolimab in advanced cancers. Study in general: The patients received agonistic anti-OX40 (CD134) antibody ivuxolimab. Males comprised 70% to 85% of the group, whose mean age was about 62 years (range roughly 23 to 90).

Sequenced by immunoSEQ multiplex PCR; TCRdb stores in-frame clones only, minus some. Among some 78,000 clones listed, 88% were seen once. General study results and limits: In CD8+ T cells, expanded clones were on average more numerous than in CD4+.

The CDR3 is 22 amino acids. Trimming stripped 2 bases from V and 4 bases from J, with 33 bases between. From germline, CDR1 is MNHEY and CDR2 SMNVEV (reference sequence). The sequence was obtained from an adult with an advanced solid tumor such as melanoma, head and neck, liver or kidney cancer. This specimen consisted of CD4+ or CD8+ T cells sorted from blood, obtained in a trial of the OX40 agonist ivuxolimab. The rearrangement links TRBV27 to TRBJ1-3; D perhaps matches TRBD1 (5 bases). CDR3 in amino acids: CASSLTLRTIGGAPRQGNTIYF. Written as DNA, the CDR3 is TGTGCCAGCAGTTTAACCCTACGAACGATAGGAGGGGCGCCTCGACAGGGAAACACCATATATTTT.